The 7 T cell receptor beta chains listed next were all sequenced from one sample in a study of blood T cell repertoires in COVID-19. Libraries were prepared by immunoSEQ multiplex PCR; TCRdb keeps only in-frame clonotypes and omits some of them. There are over 150,000 clones in the sample; about 73% occur only once, and around 1.7% lies in the top ten. Sequenced: peripheral blood. These receptors all come from a man aged 80 or over with acute or convalescent COVID-19.

J is TRBJ1-6 and V is TRBV5-6; D is unclear. Per germline, CDR1 SGHDT and CDR2 YYEEEE. Trimming pared 4 bases from V and 6 bases from J, leaving 14 bases between. CDR3 length: 15 amino acids. The CDR3 bases are TGTGCCAGCAGCCGCCCCCGGGTCTTTAATTCACCCCTCCACTTT. This gives the protein CASSRPRVFNSPLHF.

V gene TRBV5-1 combines with J gene TRBJ2-7; 10 nucleotides line up with TRBD1. CDR3 size: 16 residues. V trimming: 0 bases; J trimming: 2 bases; junction bases outside the gene matches: 5. Germline values: CDR1 SGHRS, CDR2 YFSETQ. The CDR3 DNA reads TGCGCCAGCAGCTTGGAAAGGACAGGGGGAACCTACGAGCAGTACGTC. Translation gives CASSLERTGGTYEQYV.

Here the CDR3 reads CASSAYVGGAGGELFF. DNA of the CDR3: TGTGCCAGCAGCGCATACGTGGGGGGGGCCGGCGGGGAGCTGTTTTTT. The chain uses TRBV7-8 and TRBJ2-2, with D possibly being TRBD2 (7 bases). Germline V gene lookup returns CDR1 SGHVS and CDR2 FQNEAQ. There are 16 residues in the CDR3. V lost 5 bases and J lost 7, with 20 bases in between.

This clone turned up a few times. The J gene is TRBJ1-1, the V gene TRBV29-1; a weak D match, TRBD1 (5 bases). The CDR3 runs to 11 residues. V was clipped by 6 bases and J by 10 bases, with 15 bases between them. Germline V lookup: CDR1 SQVTM, CDR2 ANQGSEA. In nucleotides, the CDR3 is TGCAGCGTGGGACGGGGGAGCGGAGCTTTCTTT. It encodes CSVGRGSGAFF.

The rearrangement joins TRBV7-9 to TRBJ2-3, with D perhaps matching TRBD2 (6 bases). Germline assignment: CDR1 SEHNR and CDR2 FQNEAQ (reference sequence). V was trimmed by 3 bases and J by 1 base, leaving 8 bases between them. The CDR3 spans 14 residues. CDR3 in amino acids: CASSFGEGTDTQYF. Written as DNA, the CDR3 is TGTGCCAGCAGCTTTGGGGAGGGCACAGATACGCAGTATTTT.

The rearrangement links TRBV5-4 to TRBJ1-1; no firm D call. The germline gives CDR1 SGHNT, CDR2 YYREEE (reference sequence). Trimming cost V 0 bases and J 5 bases, with 11 bases left between them. The CDR3 consists of 14 residues. The chain's CDR3 is CASSLGQSETEAFF. DNA for the CDR3: TGTGCCAGCAGCTTGGGGCAGAGCGAGACTGAAGCTTTCTTT.

The gene calls are TRBV12-3 or TRBV12-4 and TRBJ2-2; 8 nucleotides line up with TRBD1. This CDR3 has 13 amino acids. V lost 6 bases to trimming and J lost 6 bases; unmatched junction nucleotides: 3. CDR3 residues: CASRTGVAGELFF. The CDR3 DNA is TGTGCCAGCAGGACAGGGGTGGCCGGGGAGCTGTTTTTT.